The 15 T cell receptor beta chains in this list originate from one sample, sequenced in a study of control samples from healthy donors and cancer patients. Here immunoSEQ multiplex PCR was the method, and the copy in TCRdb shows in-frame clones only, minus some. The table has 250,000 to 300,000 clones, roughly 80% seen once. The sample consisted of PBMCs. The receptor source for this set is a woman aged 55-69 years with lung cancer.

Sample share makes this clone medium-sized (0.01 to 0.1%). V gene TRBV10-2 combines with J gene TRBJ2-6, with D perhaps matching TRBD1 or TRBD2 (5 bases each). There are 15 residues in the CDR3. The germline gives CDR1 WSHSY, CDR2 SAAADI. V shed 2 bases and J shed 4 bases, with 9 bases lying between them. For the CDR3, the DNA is TGCGCCAGCAGTGAGATGGGGACGGGGGCCAACGTCCTGACTTTC. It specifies CASSEMGTGANVLTF.

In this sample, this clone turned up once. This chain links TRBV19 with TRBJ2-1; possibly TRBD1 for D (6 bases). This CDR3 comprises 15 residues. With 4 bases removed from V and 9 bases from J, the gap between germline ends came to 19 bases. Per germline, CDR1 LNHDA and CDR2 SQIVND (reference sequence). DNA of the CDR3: TGTGCCAGTAGTACAGCCATGGGGGCGTCGAGTGAGCAGTTCTTC. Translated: CASSTAMGASSEQFF.

The CDR3 here is CASSSHPGPANTGELFF. The CDR3 DNA reads TGTGCCAGCAGCTCTCACCCGGGCCCCGCGAACACCGGGGAGCTGTTTTTT. The J gene is TRBJ2-2, the V gene TRBV7-3, with D unclear. Germline values: CDR1 SGHTA, CDR2 FQGTGA. CDR3 length: 17 residues. V dropped 4 bases and J dropped 0 bases, with 15 bases sitting between them.

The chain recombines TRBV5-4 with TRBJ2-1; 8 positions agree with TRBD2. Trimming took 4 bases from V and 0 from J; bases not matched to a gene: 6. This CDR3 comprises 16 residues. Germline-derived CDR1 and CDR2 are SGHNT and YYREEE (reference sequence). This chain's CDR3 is CASSPREGSSYNEQFF. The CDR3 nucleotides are TGTGCCAGCAGCCCTCGGGAGGGGAGCTCCTACAATGAGCAGTTCTTC. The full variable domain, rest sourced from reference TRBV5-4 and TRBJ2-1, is ETGVTQSPTHLIKTRGQQVTLRCSSQSGHNTVSWYQQALGQGPQFIFQYYREEENGRGNFPPRFSGLQFPNYSSELNVNALELDDSALYLCASSPREGSSYNEQFFGPGTRLTVL.

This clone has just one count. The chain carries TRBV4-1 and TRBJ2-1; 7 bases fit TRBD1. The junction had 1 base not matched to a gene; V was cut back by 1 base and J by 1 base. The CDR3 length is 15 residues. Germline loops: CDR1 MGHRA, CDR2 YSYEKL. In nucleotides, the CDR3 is TGCGCCAGCAGCCAAGGACAGGGTTCCTACAATGAGCAGTTCTTC. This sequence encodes CASSQGQGSYNEQFF.

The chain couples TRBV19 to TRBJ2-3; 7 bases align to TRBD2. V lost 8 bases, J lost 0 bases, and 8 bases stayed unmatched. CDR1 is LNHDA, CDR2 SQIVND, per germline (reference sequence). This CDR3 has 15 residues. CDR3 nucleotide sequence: TGTGCCAGTCGACTTAGCGGGTTAAGCACAGATACGCAGTATTTT. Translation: CASRLSGLSTDTQYF.

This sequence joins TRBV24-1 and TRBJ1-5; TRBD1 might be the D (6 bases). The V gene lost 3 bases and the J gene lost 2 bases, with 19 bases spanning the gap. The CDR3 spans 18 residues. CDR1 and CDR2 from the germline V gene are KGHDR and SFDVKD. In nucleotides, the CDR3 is TGTGCCACCAGTGATCAAAAGAACAGGGTTGGGGGCAATCAGCCCCAGCATTTT. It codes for CATSDQKNRVGGNQPQHF.

This CDR3 reads CASSRGTGGTNQPQHF. The CDR3 nucleotides read TGTGCCAGCAGCAGAGGGACAGGGGGTACCAATCAGCCCCAGCATTTT. The chain joins TRBV5-4 to TRBJ1-5, with TRBD1 identical over 11 bases. The germline V gene has CDR1 SGHNT and CDR2 YYREEE (reference sequence). The CDR3 consists of 16 residues. V was clipped by 4 bases and J by 3 bases; unmatched bases: 6.

The CDR3 loop is CASSTADLYNEQFF. The DNA of the CDR3 is TGTGCCAGCAGCACGGCAGACCTCTACAATGAGCAGTTCTTC. This sequence joins TRBV9 and TRBJ2-1, with D uncertain. V was shortened by 4 bases and J by 3 bases, with 11 bases between the two germline ends. The CDR3 runs 14 residues. Germline V gene lookup returns CDR1 SGDLS and CDR2 YYNGEE. Together with reference TRBV9 and TRBJ2-1, the CDR3 gives the full variable domain: DSGVTQTPKHLITATGQRVTLRCSPRSGDLSVYWYQQSLDQGLQFLIQYYNGEERAKGNILERFSAQQFPDLHSELNLSSLELGDSALYFCASSTADLYNEQFFGPGTRLTVL.

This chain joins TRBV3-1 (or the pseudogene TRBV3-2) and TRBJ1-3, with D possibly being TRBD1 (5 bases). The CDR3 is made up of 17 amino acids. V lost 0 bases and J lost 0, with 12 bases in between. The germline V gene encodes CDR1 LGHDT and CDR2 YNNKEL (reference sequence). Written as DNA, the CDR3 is TGTGCCAGCAGCCAAGATTGGGACCGCATCTCTGGAAACACCATATATTTT. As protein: CASSQDWDRISGNTIYF.

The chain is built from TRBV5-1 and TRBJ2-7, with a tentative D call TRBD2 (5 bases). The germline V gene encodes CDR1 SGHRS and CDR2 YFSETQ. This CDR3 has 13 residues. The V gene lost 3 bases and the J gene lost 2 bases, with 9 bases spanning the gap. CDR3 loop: CASSSDGAYEQYF. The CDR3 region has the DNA TGCGCCAGCAGCTCGGACGGGGCCTACGAGCAGTACTTC.

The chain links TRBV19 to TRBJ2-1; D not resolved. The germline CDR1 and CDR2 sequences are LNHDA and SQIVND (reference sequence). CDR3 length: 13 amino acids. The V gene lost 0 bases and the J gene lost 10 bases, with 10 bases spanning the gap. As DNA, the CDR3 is TGTGCCAGTAGTATAGATCCGTGGCGGGAGCAGTTCTTC. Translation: CASSIDPWREQFF.

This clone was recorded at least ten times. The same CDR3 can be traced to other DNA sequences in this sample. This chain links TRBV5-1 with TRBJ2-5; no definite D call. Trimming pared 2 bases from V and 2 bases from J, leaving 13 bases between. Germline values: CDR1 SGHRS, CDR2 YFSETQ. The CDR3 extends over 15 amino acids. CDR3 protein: CASSLNTGGQETQYF. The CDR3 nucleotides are TGCGCCAGCAGCTTAAATACCGGTGGGCAAGAGACCCAGTACTTC.

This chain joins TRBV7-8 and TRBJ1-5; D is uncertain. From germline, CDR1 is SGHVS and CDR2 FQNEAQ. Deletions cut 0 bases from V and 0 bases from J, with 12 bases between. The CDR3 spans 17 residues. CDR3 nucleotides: TGTGCCAGCAGCTTAGCCTGGTCAGCTAATAGCAATCAGCCCCAGCATTTT. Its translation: CASSLAWSANSNQPQHF. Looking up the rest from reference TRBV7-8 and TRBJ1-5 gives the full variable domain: GAGVSQSPRYKVAKRGQDVALRCDPISGHVSLFWYQQALGQGPEFLTYFQNEAQLDKSGLPSDRFFAERPEGSVSTLKIQRTQQEDSAVYLCASSLAWSANSNQPQHFGDGTRLSIL.

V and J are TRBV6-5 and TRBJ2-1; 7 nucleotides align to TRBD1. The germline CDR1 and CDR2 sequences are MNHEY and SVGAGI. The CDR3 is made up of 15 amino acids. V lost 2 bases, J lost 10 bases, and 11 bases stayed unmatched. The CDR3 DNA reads TGTGCCAGCAGTTACAGCCCCCGGACAGGAACCGAGCAGTTCTTC. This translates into CASSYSPRTGTEQFF.